The source of this TCR beta chain is a study of blood T cell repertoires in COVID-19. About the research overall: Sites across the United States, Italy and Spain contributed samples from acute and convalescent COVID-19. Sample material is recorded as cDNA or gDNA derived from T cells, B-cell-depleted T cells, or PBMCs.

How the authors handled the data: For nucleated cells, counts were estimated from reference gene primer amplification. Using immunoSEQ multiplex PCR, the repertoire was profiled, and TCRdb retains in-frame clones only, with some absent. V, J and clone size reflect that table, while D and trimming were determined from the DNA. There are over 150,000 clones in the sample; approximately 86% occur only once, and around 1.2% lies in the top ten. In its sample, this clone was seen once. Germline V gene lookup returns CDR1 MDHEN and CDR2 SYDVKM. The CDR3 contains 15 residues. Unmatched junction bases numbered 9, after V lost 6 bases and J lost 4 bases.

Sequencing used peripheral blood. The gene calls are TRBV28 and TRBJ1-3; the match to TRBD1 covers 7 bases. The receptor was derived from a man aged 30 to 39 with acute or convalescent COVID-19. The CDR3 nucleotides read TGTGCCAGCAGCCCGACAGGGTATAGGGGAAACACCATATATTTT. Its translation: CASSPTGYRGNTIYF. The full variable domain, completed using reference TRBV28 and TRBJ1-3, is DVKVTQSSRYLVKRTGEKVFLECVQDMDHENMFWYRQDPGLGLRLIYFSYDVKMKEKGDIPEGYSVSREKKERFSLILESASTNQTSMYLCASSPTGYRGNTIYFGEGSWLTVV.